This entry features one T cell receptor beta chain sequence. No antigen is known for it. Per-base qualities were not stored, and no clone one base away is much larger. The immunoSEQ Assay, a bias-controlled multiplex PCR, was used to amplify TCRbeta CDR3 regions from genomic DNA. Per the original workflow: The number of nucleated cells in each sample was estimated from the amplification of reference gene primers within the assay. To quantify the absolute abundance of each unique TCRbeta CDR3 rearrangement, sequence reads were collapsed and filtered. For each sample, productive Simpson clonality was calculated by taking the square root of Simpson's diversity index across productive rearrangements. The clones in this table, taken by TCRdb from immuneACCESS, are in-frame only. Not every clone is retained; where verified, under half of the shortfall comes from an unresolved V gene, and the cause of the rest is unknown. V and J calls and clone size are those listed in that table; D and trimming were worked out from the DNA. The sample table holds around 110,000 clones, of which 90% were seen once. 1.8% of the sample is held by the ten biggest clonotypes.

This specimen belongs to a study of blood T cell repertoires in COVID-19 (dated by TCRdb to between 2020 and 2021). Regarding the research as a whole: Samples from collaborators originated in the United States, Italy and Spain and spanned both the acute and convalescent phases of COVID-19. The prospective study material was composed of cDNA or gDNA derived from T cells, B-cell-depleted T cells, or PBMCs. The dataset comprised deeply sampled blood TCRbeta repertoires from subjects exposed to, actively infected with, or recovered from COVID-19. The repertoires were released in a freely available public database intended as a resource for research on the immune response to SARS-CoV-2. Samples were obtained from the ongoing ImmuneRACE study (first 160 participants) and from 1,254 subjects provided by 6 global collaborators. Sample metadata almost always included a de-identified subject ID, COVID-19 status, age in years and sex. Where available, HLA class I and class II types were taken from metadata supplied by the sample provider and were not determined by assay-based typing. Findings and caveats that apply to the study as a whole: The quantity of clinical and demographic metadata differed by source and by participant and was supplied without curation.

Based on the germline V gene, the CDR1 and CDR2 sequences are SGHRS and YFSETQ. The CDR3 holds 13 amino acids from the cysteine to the phenylalanine. CDR3 DNA is the only sequence kept; it has 39 bases, read in frame from the first base. V lost 2 bases and J lost 3 bases; the stretch between them is 8 bases long. Whole blood was collected in K2EDTA tubes by collaborating institutions according to the institutions' own protocols. For TCRbeta analysis, collaborators shipped samples as frozen whole blood, isolated PBMCs, or DNA extracted from either of those sample types. Sequenced: peripheral blood. Recombination joined TRBV5-1 with TRBJ1-1; a confident D gene designation cannot be given. The sequence came from a human donor with active COVID-19. The donor label of this sample is uncertain. The nucleotide sequence is given as TGCGCCAGCAGCTTTCCCCCTTACACTGAAGCTTTCTTT. Translated, it reads CASSFPPYTEAFF.